The following is a TCR beta chain sequence with its context. Antigen: not known. Other DNA sequences in this specimen translate into the identical CDR3. This specimen belongs to a study of cytomegalovirus exposure and HLA in healthy donors. Germline V lookup: CDR1 SEHNR, CDR2 FQNEAQ (reference sequence). Deletions cut 2 bases from V and 3 bases from J, with 7 bases between. This CDR3 comprises 13 residues. All donors participated as healthy donors of bone marrow. General observations from the study: Most TCR sequences proved rare, with some public TCRs found in many donors. A reported reduction in N-insertions relative to the approximately 640-donor mean was seen in an Asian-associated ancestry cluster in a later analysis. Altogether, about 160 TCR beta chains were recorded as cytomegalovirus-associated.

It was with 60 Vbeta and 13 Jbeta primers that the PCR ran. Generated by immunoSEQ multiplex PCR, the TCRdb table keeps only in-frame clones and is missing some. Of some 180,000 clones in the sample, around 79% were seen once. This receptor was taken from a woman in her thirties in good health and CMV-seropositive. This sequence joins TRBV7-9 and TRBJ2-5; D not resolved. Sequencing was performed on PBMCs. Here the CDR3 reads CASSLLAEETQYF. The CDR3 nucleotides are TGTGCCAGCAGCTTACTGGCAGAAGAGACCCAGTACTTC.